This T cell receptor beta chain was found in a study of identical twins. This clonotype was detected a few times. Its antigen remains unknown. V shed 5 bases and J shed 9 bases, with 13 bases lying between them. Germline V gene sequence: CDR1 KGHDR, CDR2 SFDVKD. This CDR3 comprises 13 residues. Findings of the study overall: Cross-sectional statistical analysis was relied on for the conclusions, without the same donors being followed. Abundant beta clonotypes from cord blood bore fewer insertions; memory repertoires lacked this pattern. The study found weaker excess twin sharing in beta out-of-frame sequences.

After template switching added a universal primer site, the resulting cDNA carried unique molecular identifiers. Each CDR3 protein gets one entry after TCRdb re-called the 5' RACE reads with MiXCR. Here the sample spans about 890,000 distinct CDR3 sequences, 12% being singletons. This same sample was also part of a study on yellow fever vaccine responses in identical twins.

This clonotype originated in a woman between 18 and 29 years old in good health. The J gene is TRBJ2-1, the V gene TRBV24-1; possibly TRBD1 for D (5 bases). Sequencing was carried out using PBMCs. The chain's CDR3 is CATSVRGLGEQFF. The DNA of the CDR3 is TGTGCCACCAGTGTTAGGGGTCTGGGTGAGCAGTTCTTC.